A single sample is the source of the 28 T cell receptor beta chains below, sequenced in a study of cytomegalovirus exposure and HLA in healthy donors. The PCR employed 60 Vbeta primers together with 13 Jbeta primers. The protocol was immunoSEQ multiplex PCR, while the TCRdb copy is restricted to in-frame clones and leaves out a portion. The sample holds some 150,000 clones, approximately 84% seen once. Sequencing input: PBMCs. These receptors originate from a woman between 45 and 65 years old in good health and CMV-seropositive.

In this sample, this clone turned up a few times. V is TRBV4-3 and J is TRBJ1-1; tentatively, D is TRBD1 (5 bases). The CDR3 consists of 15 residues. Germline CDR1 is LGHNA and CDR2 is YSLEER. V was pared by 1 base and J by 3 bases, with 12 bases between. The CDR3 DNA follows: TGCGCCAGCAGCCAAGGATTTATAGGGGACACTGAAGCTTTCTTT. Protein sequence: CASSQGFIGDTEAFF.

This clone was counted only a few times. This rearrangement joins TRBV6-6 to TRBJ1-5, with D perhaps TRBD1 (6 bases). Trimming removed 6 bases from V and 2 bases from J, with 11 bases in between. Germline assignment: CDR1 MNHNY and CDR2 SVGAGI (reference sequence). This CDR3 contains 14 residues. The CDR3 coding sequence is TGTGCCAGCAGCTGGACAGCGGGCAATCAGCCCCAGCATTTT. Translated, it gives CASSWTAGNQPQHF.

With respect to this clone: Distinct nucleotide sequences in the sample also encode this CDR3. V gene TRBV5-1 combines with J gene TRBJ2-7, with D perhaps TRBD2 (6 bases). The length of the CDR3 is 12 residues. The germline CDR1 and CDR2 sequences are SGHRS and YFSETQ. The germline V and J ends were trimmed by 3 bases and 2 bases, with 6 bases remaining between them. CDR3 DNA: TGCGCCAGCAGCTCGGGGGCCTACGAGCAGTACTTC. This gives the protein CASSSGAYEQYF.

About this clone: At one end, the junction sequence differs from germline, possibly due to a read error. The chain recombines TRBV9 with TRBJ2-6; maybe TRBD2 (7 bases). In germline, CDR1 is SGDLS, CDR2 YYNGEE. The CDR3 loop spans 15 amino acids. This CDR3 reads CASSASPRGGNVLTF. The CDR3 DNA reads TGTGCCAGCAGCGCCTCCCCGAGGGGGGGCAACGTCCTGACTTTC.

The chain is built from TRBV30 and TRBJ2-5; 7 bases match TRBD1. The CDR3 runs to 13 residues. Germline trimming cut 4 bases from V and 1 base from J; bases unmatched to any gene: 3. Germline V gene sequence: CDR1 GTSNPN, CDR2 SVGIG (reference sequence). CDR3 DNA: TGTGCCTGGAATTCAGGGGGCCAAGAGACCCAGTACTTC. Translating it yields CAWNSGGQETQYF.

The chain couples TRBV7-2 to TRBJ2-3, with D tentatively TRBD1 (6 bases). V was clipped by 4 bases and J by 2 bases, with 10 bases between them. The germline V gene has CDR1 SGHTA and CDR2 FQGNSA. CDR3 size: 14 residues. This CDR3 is CASSYRQVTDTQYF. In DNA form, the CDR3 reads TGTGCCAGCAGCTACCGACAGGTCACAGATACGCAGTATTTT.

The V gene is TRBV19, the J gene TRBJ1-5; D is possibly TRBD1 (5 bases). V lost 6 bases, J lost 2 bases, and 14 bases lay in between. The CDR3 spans 15 residues. Germline assignment: CDR1 LNHDA and CDR2 SQIVND (reference sequence). Here the CDR3 DNA reads TGTGCCAGTAGCCTAGGGGCTGGGGGCAATCAGCCCCAGCATTTT. Protein product: CASSLGAGGNQPQHF.

This chain links TRBV5-6 with TRBJ1-2; 9 bases map to TRBD1. This CDR3 has 16 amino acids. CDR1 and CDR2 from the germline V gene are SGHDT and YYEEEE. Trimming took 0 bases from V and 1 from J; bases not matched to a gene: 4. CDR3: CASSLAGDRDNYGYTF. CDR3 DNA: TGTGCCAGCAGCTTGGCCGGGGACAGGGATAACTATGGCTACACCTTC.

The V call is TRBV9, the J call TRBJ1-1; TRBD1 aligns across 12 bases. This CDR3 region has 17 residues. Looked up from germline, CDR1 is SGDLS and CDR2 is YYNGEE. The junction had 10 bases not matched to a gene; V was cut back by 0 bases and J by 7 bases. This chain's CDR3 is CASSVAPGTGGIGEAFF. The CDR3 coding sequence is TGTGCCAGCAGCGTAGCTCCAGGGACAGGGGGCATTGGTGAAGCTTTCTTT. Drawing the rest from reference TRBV9 and TRBJ1-1, the complete variable domain is DSGVTQTPKHLITATGQRVTLRCSPRSGDLSVYWYQQSLDQGLQFLIQYYNGEERAKGNILERFSAQQFPDLHSELNLSSLELGDSALYFCASSVAPGTGGIGEAFFGQGTRLTVV.

The J gene is TRBJ1-6, the V gene TRBV6-5, with D hard to call. The length of the CDR3 is 14 residues. Per germline, CDR1 MNHEY and CDR2 SVGAGI. V lost 7 bases and J 10 bases, leaving 17 bases between the germline ends. CDR3 region: CASTPRAGESPLHF. DNA for the CDR3: TGTGCCAGCACCCCCCGGGCTGGGGAGTCACCCCTCCACTTT.

This rearrangement joins TRBV7-9 to TRBJ2-5; the D gene is possibly TRBD2 (5 bases). There are 13 residues in the CDR3. V lost 3 bases and J 7 bases, leaving 12 bases between the germline ends. Germline CDR1 and CDR2: SEHNR and FQNEAQ (reference sequence). The CDR3 is CASSLDWARTQYF. The CDR3 coding sequence is TGTGCCAGCAGCTTGGACTGGGCCCGGACCCAGTACTTC.

The rearrangement joins TRBV28 to TRBJ1-4; D remains ambiguous. The CDR3 length is 13 residues. Trimming shortened V by 4 bases and J by 8 bases, and 11 bases separated the two germline ends. CDR1 and CDR2 (germline): MDHEN, SYDVKM. For the CDR3, the DNA is TGTGCCAGCAGTTCCTCACACAGCGAAAAACTGTTTTTT. This gives the protein CASSSSHSEKLFF.

The chain combines TRBV9 with TRBJ1-2; the match to TRBD1 covers 10 bases. The CDR3 is made up of 16 amino acids. Per the germline V gene, CDR1 is SGDLS and CDR2 is YYNGEE. Trimming at V came to 0 bases and at J to 7 bases, leaving 9 bases not matched to a gene. CDR3 sequence: CASSVEGRGQGLGYTF. The CDR3 DNA reads TGTGCCAGCAGCGTAGAGGGTAGGGGACAGGGGCTTGGCTACACCTTC. The full variable domain, in which reference TRBV9 and TRBJ1-2 provide the parts outside the CDR3, is DSGVTQTPKHLITATGQRVTLRCSPRSGDLSVYWYQQSLDQGLQFLIQYYNGEERAKGNILERFSAQQFPDLHSELNLSSLELGDSALYFCASSVEGRGQGLGYTFGSGTRLTVV.

This chain joins TRBV6-5 and TRBJ1-1, with D possibly matching TRBD1 (6 bases). The germline CDR1 and CDR2 sequences are MNHEY and SVGAGI. CDR3 length: 15 amino acids. The V gene lost 0 bases and the J gene lost 4 bases, with 12 bases spanning the gap. The CDR3 DNA sequence: TGTGCCAGCAGTTACTCGGGGGGGCAGGTCACTGAAGCTTTCTTT. Residues: CASSYSGGQVTEAFF.

V and J are TRBV30 and TRBJ2-2; no clear D gene. CDR3 length: 13 residues. In germline, CDR1 is GTSNPN, CDR2 SVGIG (reference sequence). V was trimmed by 4 bases and J by 10 bases, leaving 16 bases between them. CDR3 region: CAWTGGNILELFF. The CDR3 bases are TGTGCCTGGACAGGTGGCAACATTTTGGAGCTGTTTTTT. The full variable domain, its missing parts supplied by reference TRBV30 and TRBJ2-2, is SQTIHQWPATLVQPVGSPLSLECTVEGTSNPNLYWYRQAAGRGLQLLFYSVGIGQISSEVPQNLSASRPQDRQFILSSKKLLLSDSGFYLCAWTGGNILELFFGEGSRLTVL.

This clone was found once. The chain uses TRBV6-6 and TRBJ2-1; 11 nucleotides match TRBD2. The germline gives CDR1 MNHNY, CDR2 SVGAGI (reference sequence). CDR3 size: 15 residues. The trim removed 5 bases at V and 2 bases at J, leaving 2 bases unmatched. The CDR3: CASSQLAGAYNEQFF. The DNA of the CDR3 is TGTGCCAGCAGTCAACTAGCGGGAGCCTACAATGAGCAGTTCTTC.

J is TRBJ1-2 and V is TRBV19; no definite D call. The CDR3 loop spans 15 amino acids. Trimming took off 4 bases at V and 4 bases at J, with 16 bases between the two ends. CDR1 is LNHDA and CDR2 is SQIVND in the germline V gene (reference sequence). CDR3 DNA: TGTGCCAGTAGTAGTGTGGCATCGACTACCTATGGCTACACCTTC. It translates to CASSSVASTTYGYTF.

The CDR3 loop is CASSLEGQGYEKLFF. The CDR3, as DNA: TGTGCCAGCAGCTTAGAGGGACAGGGATATGAAAAACTGTTTTTT. This sequence joins TRBV7-9 and TRBJ1-4; 9 bases match TRBD1. J lost 6 bases, V lost 1 base, and 3 bases had no gene match. Germline V lookup: CDR1 SEHNR, CDR2 FQNEAQ (reference sequence). The CDR3 has 15 amino acids.

The chain is built from TRBV19 and TRBJ1-5, with D unresolved. Germline values: CDR1 LNHDA, CDR2 SQIVND (reference sequence). Between the trimmed V and J ends, which lost 1 base and 10 bases, there was a span of 11 bases. The CDR3 extends over 13 amino acids. The CDR3 coding sequence is TGTGCCAGTAGTATAGGTGCTATTGAACCCCAGCATTTT. Its translation: CASSIGAIEPQHF.

This clone was recorded a few times. This sequence joins TRBV7-2 and TRBJ2-5, with TRBD2 matching over 11 bases. J lost 6 bases, V lost 1 base, and 10 bases had no gene match. This CDR3 is built from 17 residues. Germline-derived CDR1 and CDR2 are SGHTA and FQGNSA. This CDR3 is CASSLDSLAGGIKTQYF. Here the CDR3 DNA reads TGTGCCAGCAGCTTAGATTCCCTAGCGGGAGGAATAAAGACCCAGTACTTC.

The chain recombines TRBV30 with TRBJ1-1; no clear D gene. The CDR3 contains 14 residues. In germline, CDR1 is GTSNPN, CDR2 SVGIG (reference sequence). Deletions cut 2 bases from V and 6 bases from J, with 16 bases between. In DNA, the CDR3 is TGTGCCTGGAGTATCGGGCGGGGTTCACCTGAAGCTTTCTTT. Translation gives CAWSIGRGSPEAFF.

Of note for this clone: A junction end diverges from the germline sequence, so it may reflect a read error. This rearrangement joins TRBV7-7 to TRBJ2-5; a weak D match, TRBD1 (6 bases). The last part of the DNA fits TRBJ2-7 better; the J call may be wrong. This CDR3 is 13 amino acids long. Germline CDR1 reads SSHAT; CDR2 reads FNYEAQ (reference sequence). The CDR3 loop is CASSLDRSTEQYF. As DNA, the CDR3 is TGTGCTAGCAGCCTTGACAGGTCAACCGAGCAGTACTTC.

This chain uses TRBV9 with TRBJ2-1, with 9 bases fitting TRBD2. The germline CDR1 and CDR2 sequences are SGDLS and YYNGEE. The V and J ends lost 2 bases and 7 bases, in that order; junction bases with no gene match: 4. CDR3 length equals 14 residues. The CDR3 nucleotides are TGTGCCAGCAGCGTGGGGACTAGCTTGAATGAGCAGTTCTTC. This codes for CASSVGTSLNEQFF.

This clone was detected a few times. The chain recombines TRBV4-3 with TRBJ1-1; 8 bases are shared with TRBD1. The CDR3 is made up of 13 amino acids. Per germline, CDR1 LGHNA and CDR2 YSLEER. Trimming removed 4 bases from V and 5 bases from J; junction bases left unmatched: 3. CDR3 in amino acids: CASSLDRGTEAFF. The CDR3 DNA reads as TGCGCCAGCAGCCTCGACAGGGGAACTGAAGCTTTCTTT.

The chain combines TRBV27 with TRBJ2-7, with 9 nucleotides matching TRBD1. With 6 bases clipped from V and 1 base from J, the junction kept 13 bases outside the gene matches. The CDR3 spans 17 residues. Germline values: CDR1 MNHEY, CDR2 SMNVEV (reference sequence). Here the CDR3 DNA reads TGTGCCAGCAGACGGGACAGGGTCCTGAGTGGTTCCTACGAGCAGTACTTC. Residues: CASRRDRVLSGSYEQYF.

The chain employs TRBV27 and TRBJ2-4, with D unclear. With 6 bases removed from V and 0 bases from J, the gap between germline ends came to 9 bases. The germline V gene encodes CDR1 MNHEY and CDR2 SMNVEV (reference sequence). This CDR3 spans 14 amino acids. CDR3 sequence (DNA): TGTGCCAGCAGCTCCTATCTAGCCAAAAACATTCAGTACTTC. Encoded protein: CASSSYLAKNIQYF.

The rearrangement joins TRBV19 to TRBJ2-1; 7 bases fit TRBD1. V lost 0 bases, J lost 4 bases, and 15 bases stayed unmatched. CDR1 LNHDA and CDR2 SQIVND come from the germline V gene (reference sequence). The CDR3 contains 19 residues. CDR3: CASSIDHKQGPVSYNEQFF. The CDR3 nucleotides read TGTGCCAGTAGTATAGACCACAAACAGGGGCCTGTGTCTTACAATGAGCAGTTCTTC.

J is TRBJ1-5 and V is TRBV18, with 9 bases aligning to TRBD1. V shed 0 bases and J 6 bases; nucleotides not matched to a gene: 3. This CDR3 region has 15 residues. From germline, CDR1 is KGHSH and CDR2 LQKENI. The CDR3 sequence: CASSPPGQGIQPQHF. In DNA, the CDR3 is TGTGCCAGCTCACCACCGGGACAGGGAATTCAGCCCCAGCATTTT.